The present TCR beta chain was sequenced within a study of a mutant IDH1 vaccine in newly diagnosed glioma. On the study more broadly: Patients were started on vaccination 4-6 weeks after radiotherapy alone, or with temozolomide cycles.

The time point denotes: week 35, safety follow-up. Doses consisted of 300 ug of mutant IDH1 20-mer peptide each, paired with topical imiquimod. Sequencing was performed with immunoSEQ multiplex PCR; in TCRdb, only in-frame clones are kept and a portion is missing. The table has tens of thousands of clones, around 84% seen once; the top ten hold under 4.5%. Trimming stripped 3 bases from V and 4 bases from J, with 12 bases between. The CDR3 sequence is 14 residues long. The germline CDR1 and CDR2 sequences are MNHEY and SMNVEV (reference sequence). To note about this clone: Antigen specificity is unknown.

This sample comprised PBMCs, obtained from a glioma patient whose treatment included an IDH1 peptide vaccine. The source of this sequence is a woman aged 18 to 35 with glioma. The chain is built from TRBV27 and TRBJ1-2, with D uncertain. The CDR3 DNA reads as TGTGCCAGCAGTTTGGTGGCAGGCGCCTATGGCTACACCTTC. Encoded protein: CASSLVAGAYGYTF.